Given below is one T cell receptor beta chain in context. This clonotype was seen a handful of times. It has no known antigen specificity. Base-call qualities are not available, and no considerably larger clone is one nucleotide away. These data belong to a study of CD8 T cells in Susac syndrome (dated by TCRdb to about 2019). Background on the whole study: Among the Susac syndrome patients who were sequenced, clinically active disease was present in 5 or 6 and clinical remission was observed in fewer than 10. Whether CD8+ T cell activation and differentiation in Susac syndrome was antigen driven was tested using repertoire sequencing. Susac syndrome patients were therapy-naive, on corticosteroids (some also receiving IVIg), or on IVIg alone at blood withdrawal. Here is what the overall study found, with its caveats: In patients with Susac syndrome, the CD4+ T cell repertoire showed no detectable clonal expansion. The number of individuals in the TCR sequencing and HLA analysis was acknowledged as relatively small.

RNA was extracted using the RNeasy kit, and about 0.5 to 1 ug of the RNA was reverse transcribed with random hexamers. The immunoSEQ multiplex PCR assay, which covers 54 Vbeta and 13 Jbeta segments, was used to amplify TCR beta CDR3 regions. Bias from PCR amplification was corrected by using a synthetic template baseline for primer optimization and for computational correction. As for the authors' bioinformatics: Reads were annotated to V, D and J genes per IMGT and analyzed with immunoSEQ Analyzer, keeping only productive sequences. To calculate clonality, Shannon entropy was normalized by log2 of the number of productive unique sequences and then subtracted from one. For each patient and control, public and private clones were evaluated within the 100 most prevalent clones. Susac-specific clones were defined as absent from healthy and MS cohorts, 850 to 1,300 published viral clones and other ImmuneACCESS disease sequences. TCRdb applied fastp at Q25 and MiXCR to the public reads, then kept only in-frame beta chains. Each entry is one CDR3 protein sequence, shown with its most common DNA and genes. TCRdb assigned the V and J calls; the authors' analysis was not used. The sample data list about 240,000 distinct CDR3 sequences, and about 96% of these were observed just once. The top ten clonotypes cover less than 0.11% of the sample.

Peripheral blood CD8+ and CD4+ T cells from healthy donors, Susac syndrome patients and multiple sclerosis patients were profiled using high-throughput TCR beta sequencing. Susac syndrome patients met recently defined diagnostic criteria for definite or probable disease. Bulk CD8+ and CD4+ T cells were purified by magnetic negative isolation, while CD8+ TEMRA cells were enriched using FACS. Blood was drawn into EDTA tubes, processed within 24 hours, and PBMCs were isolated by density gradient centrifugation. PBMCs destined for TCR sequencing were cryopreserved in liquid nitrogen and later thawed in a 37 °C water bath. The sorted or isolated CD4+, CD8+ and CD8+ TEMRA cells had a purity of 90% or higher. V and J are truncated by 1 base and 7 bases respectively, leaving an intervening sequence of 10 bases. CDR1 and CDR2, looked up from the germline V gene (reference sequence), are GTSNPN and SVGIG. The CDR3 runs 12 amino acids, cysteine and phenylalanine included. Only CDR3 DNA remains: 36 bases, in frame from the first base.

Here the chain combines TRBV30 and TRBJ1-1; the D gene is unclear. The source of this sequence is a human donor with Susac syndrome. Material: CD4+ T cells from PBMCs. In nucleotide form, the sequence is TGTGCCTGGAGTGGACTCTGGAGTGAAGCTTTCTTT. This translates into CAWSGLWSEAFF.